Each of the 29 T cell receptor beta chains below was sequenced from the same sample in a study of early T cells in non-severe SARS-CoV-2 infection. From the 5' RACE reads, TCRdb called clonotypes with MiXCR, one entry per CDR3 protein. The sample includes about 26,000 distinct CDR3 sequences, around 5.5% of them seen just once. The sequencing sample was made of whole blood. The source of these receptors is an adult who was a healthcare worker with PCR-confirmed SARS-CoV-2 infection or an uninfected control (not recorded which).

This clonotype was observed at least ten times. The CDR3 region is CASGRGVKPYNEQFF. CDR3 nucleotides: TGTGCCAGCGGGCGGGGGGTGAAACCCTACAATGAGCAGTTCTTC. V usage is TRBV6-2 or TRBV6-3 and J usage is TRBJ2-1; TRBD2 agrees at 8 bases. The CDR3 has 15 amino acids. Per the germline V gene, CDR1 is MNHEY and CDR2 is SVGEGT. V lost 8 bases and J lost 2; bases outside the gene matches: 8.

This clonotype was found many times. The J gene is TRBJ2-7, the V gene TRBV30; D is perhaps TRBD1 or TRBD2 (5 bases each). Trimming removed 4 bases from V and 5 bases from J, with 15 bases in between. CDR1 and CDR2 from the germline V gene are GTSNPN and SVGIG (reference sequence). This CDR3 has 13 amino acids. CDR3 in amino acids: CAWTGPTYNEQYF. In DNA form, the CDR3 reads TGTGCCTGGACGGGGCCTACGTACAACGAGCAGTACTTC.

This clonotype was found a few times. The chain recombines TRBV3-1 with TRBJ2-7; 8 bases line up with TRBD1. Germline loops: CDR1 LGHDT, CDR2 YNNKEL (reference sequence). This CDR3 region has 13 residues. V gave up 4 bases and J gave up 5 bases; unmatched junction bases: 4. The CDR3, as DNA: TGTGCCAGCAGCCCTGGACAGGGAAACGAGCAGTACTTC. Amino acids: CASSPGQGNEQYF.

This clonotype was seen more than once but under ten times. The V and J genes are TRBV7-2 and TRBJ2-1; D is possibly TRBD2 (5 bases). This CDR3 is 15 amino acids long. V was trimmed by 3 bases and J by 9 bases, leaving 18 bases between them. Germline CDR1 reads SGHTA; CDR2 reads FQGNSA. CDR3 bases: TGTGCCAGCAGCTTTTTCCGAGAGGGTTTGGGTGAGCAGTTCTTC. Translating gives CASSFFREGLGEQFF. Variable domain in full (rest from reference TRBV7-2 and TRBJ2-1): GAGVSQSPSNKVTEKGKDVELRCDPISGHTALYWYRQSLGQGLEFLIYFQGNSAPDKSGLPSDRFSAERTGGSVSTLTIQRTQQEDSAVYLCASSFFREGLGEQFFGPGTRLTVL.

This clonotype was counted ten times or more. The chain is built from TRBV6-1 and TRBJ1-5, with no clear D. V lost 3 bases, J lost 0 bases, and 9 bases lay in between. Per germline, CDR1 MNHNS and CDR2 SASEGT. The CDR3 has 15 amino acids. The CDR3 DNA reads TGTGCCAGCAGTGATACGGAATATAGCAATCAGCCCCAGCATTTT. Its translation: CASSDTEYSNQPQHF.

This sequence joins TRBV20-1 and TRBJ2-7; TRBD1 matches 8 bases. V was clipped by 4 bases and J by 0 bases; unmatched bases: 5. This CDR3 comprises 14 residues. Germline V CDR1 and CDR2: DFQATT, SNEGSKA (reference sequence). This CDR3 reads CSATRQGSSYEQYF. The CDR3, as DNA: TGCAGTGCTACTCGACAGGGGAGCTCCTACGAGCAGTACTTC.

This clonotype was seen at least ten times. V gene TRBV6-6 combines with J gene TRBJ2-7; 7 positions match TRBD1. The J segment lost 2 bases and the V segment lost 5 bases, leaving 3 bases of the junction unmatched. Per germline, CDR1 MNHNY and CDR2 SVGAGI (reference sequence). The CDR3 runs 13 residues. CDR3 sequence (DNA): TGTGCCAGCAGTCCAGACAGGGCCTACGAGCAGTACTTC. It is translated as CASSPDRAYEQYF.

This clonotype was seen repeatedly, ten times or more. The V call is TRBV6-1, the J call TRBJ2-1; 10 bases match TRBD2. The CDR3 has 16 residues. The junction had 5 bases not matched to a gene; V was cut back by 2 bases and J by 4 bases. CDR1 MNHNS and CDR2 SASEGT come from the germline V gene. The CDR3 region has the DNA TGTGCCAGCAGTGAATTAGCGGGGGGACAATACAATGAGCAGTTCTTC. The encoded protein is CASSELAGGQYNEQFF.

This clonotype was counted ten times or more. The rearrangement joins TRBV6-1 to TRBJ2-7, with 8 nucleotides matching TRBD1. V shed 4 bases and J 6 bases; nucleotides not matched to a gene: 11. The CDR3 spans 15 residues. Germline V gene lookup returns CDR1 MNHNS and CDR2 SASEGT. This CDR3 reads CASSVTTGVVAEQYF. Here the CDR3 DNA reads TGTGCCAGCAGTGTAACGACAGGGGTCGTGGCCGAGCAGTACTTC.

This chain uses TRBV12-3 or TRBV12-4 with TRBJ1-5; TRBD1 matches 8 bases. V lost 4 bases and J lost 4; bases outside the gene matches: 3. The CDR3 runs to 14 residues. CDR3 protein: CASSSTGVNQPQHF. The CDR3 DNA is TGTGCCAGCAGTTCGACAGGGGTGAATCAGCCCCAGCATTTT.

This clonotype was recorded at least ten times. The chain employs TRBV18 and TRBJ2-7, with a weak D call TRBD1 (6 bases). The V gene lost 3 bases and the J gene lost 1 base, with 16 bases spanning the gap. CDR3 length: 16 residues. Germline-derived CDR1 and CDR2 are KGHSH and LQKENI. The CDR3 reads CASSPQRLGASYEQYF. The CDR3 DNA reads TGTGCCAGCTCACCTCAAAGATTGGGGGCGTCCTACGAGCAGTACTTC. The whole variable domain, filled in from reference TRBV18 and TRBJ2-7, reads NAGVMQNPRHLVRRRGQEARLRCSPMKGHSHVYWYRQLPEEGLKFMVYLQKENIIDESGMPKERFSAEFPKEGPSILRIQQVVRGDSAAYFCASSPQRLGASYEQYFGPGTRLTVT.

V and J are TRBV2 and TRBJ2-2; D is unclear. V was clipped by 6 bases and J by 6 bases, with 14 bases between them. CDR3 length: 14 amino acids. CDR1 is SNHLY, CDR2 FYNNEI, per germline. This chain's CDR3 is CASSSGGSPGELFF. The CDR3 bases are TGTGCCAGCAGCTCCGGTGGATCCCCCGGGGAGCTGTTTTTT.

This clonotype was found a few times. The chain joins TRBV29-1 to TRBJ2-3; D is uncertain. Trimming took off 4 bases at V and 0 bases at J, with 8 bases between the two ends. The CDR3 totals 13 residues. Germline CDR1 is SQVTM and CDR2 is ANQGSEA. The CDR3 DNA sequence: TGCAGCGTTGCGGATTCAAGCACAGATACGCAGTATTTT. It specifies CSVADSSTDTQYF.

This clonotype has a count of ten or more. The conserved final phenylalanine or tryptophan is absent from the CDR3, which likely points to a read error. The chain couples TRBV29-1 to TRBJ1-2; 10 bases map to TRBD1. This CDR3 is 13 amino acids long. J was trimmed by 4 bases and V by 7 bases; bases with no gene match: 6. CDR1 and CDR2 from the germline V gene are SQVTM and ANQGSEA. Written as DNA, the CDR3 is TGCAGCGCCCAGGGACAGGGGATCTATGGCTACACCTTA. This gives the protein CSAQGQGIYGYTL.

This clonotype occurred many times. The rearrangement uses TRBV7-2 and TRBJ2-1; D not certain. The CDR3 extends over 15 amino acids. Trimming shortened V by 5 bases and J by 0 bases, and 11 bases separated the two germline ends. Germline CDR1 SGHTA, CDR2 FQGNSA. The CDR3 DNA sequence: TGTGCCAGCAGCCTTACAGTAAACTCCTACAATGAGCAGTTCTTC. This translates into CASSLTVNSYNEQFF.

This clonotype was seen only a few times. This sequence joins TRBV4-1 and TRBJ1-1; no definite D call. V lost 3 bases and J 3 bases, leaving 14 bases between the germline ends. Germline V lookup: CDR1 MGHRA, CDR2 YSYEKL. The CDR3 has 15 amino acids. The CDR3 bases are TGCGCCAGCAGCCACCCCCCAAGCGGGGACACTGAAGCTTTCTTT. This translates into CASSHPPSGDTEAFF.

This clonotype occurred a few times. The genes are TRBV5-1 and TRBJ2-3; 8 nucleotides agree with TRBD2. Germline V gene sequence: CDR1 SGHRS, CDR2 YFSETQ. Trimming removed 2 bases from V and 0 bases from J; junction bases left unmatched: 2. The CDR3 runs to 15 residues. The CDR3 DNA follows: TGCGCCAGCAGCTTTAGCGGGGCAAGCACAGATACGCAGTATTTT. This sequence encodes CASSFSGASTDTQYF.

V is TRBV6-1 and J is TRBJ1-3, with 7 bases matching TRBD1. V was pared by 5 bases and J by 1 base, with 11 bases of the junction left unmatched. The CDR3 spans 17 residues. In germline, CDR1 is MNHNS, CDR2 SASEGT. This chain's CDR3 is CASSFPTDRVSGNTIYF. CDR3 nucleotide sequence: TGTGCCAGCAGTTTTCCCACCGACAGGGTTTCTGGAAACACCATATATTTT.

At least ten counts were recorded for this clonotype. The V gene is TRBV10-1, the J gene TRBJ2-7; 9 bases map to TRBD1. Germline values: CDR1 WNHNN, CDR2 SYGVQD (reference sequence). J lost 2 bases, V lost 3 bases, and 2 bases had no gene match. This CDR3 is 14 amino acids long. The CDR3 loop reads CASSEGTGPYEQYF. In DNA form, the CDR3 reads TGCGCCAGCAGTGAAGGGACAGGGCCCTACGAGCAGTACTTC.

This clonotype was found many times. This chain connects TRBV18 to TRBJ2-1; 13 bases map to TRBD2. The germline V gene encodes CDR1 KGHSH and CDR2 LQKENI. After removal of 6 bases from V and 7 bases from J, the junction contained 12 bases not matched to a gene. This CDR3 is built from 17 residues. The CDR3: CASSLTSGGPAPNEQFF. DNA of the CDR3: TGTGCCAGCTCTCTGACTAGCGGGGGGCCCGCCCCTAATGAGCAGTTCTTC.

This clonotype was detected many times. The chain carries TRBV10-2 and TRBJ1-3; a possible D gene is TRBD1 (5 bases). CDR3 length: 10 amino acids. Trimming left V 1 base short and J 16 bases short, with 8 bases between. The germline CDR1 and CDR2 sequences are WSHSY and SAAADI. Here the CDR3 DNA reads TGCGCCAGCAGTGAGTTGGGACGCTATTTT. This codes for CASSELGRYF.

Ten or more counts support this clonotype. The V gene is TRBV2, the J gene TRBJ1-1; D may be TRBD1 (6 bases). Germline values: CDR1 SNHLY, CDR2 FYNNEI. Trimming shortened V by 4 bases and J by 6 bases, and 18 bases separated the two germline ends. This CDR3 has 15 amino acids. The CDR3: CASSVWGAPGPEAFF. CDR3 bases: TGTGCCAGCAGTGTTTGGGGGGCGCCGGGTCCTGAAGCTTTCTTT.

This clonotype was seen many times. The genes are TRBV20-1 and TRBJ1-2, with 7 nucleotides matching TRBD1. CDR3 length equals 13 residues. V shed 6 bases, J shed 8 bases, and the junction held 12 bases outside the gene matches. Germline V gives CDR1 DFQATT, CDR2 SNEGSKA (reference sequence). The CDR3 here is CSAPTGSMSGYTF. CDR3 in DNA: TGCAGTGCGCCGACAGGGTCCATGAGCGGCTACACCTTC.

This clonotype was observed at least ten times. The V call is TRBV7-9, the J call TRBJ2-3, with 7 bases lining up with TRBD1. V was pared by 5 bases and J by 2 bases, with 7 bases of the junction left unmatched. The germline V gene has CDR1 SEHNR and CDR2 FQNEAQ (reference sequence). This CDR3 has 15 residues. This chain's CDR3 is CASSQTGTVTDTQYF. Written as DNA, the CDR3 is TGTGCCAGCAGCCAAACCGGGACAGTCACAGATACGCAGTATTTT.

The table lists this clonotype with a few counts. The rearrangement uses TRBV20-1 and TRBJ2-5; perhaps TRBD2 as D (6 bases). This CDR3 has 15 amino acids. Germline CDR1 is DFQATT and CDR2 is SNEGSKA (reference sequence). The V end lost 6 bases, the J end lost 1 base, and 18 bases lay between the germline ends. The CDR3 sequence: CSAPRRVGGQETQYF. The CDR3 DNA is TGCAGTGCCCCCCGGAGGGTGGGGGGCCAAGAGACCCAGTACTTC.

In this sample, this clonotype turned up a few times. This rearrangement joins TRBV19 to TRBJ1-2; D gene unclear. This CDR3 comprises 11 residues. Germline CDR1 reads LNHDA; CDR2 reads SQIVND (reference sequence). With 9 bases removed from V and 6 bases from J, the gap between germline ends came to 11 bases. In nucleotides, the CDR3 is TGTGCCAGCTGCTGCAAAAATGGCTACACCTTC. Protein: CASCCKNGYTF.

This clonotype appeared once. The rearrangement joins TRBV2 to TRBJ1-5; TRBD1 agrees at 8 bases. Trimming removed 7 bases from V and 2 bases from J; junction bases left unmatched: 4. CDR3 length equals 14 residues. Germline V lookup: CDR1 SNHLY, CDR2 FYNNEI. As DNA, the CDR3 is TGTGCCAGCAACACAGGGGGTGGCAATCAGCCCCAGCATTTT. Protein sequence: CASNTGGGNQPQHF.

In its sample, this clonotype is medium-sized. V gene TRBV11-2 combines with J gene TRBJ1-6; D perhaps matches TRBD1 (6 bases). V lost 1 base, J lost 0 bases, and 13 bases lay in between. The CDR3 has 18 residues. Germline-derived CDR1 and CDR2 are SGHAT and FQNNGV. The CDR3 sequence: CASSLAGGSSSYNSPLHF. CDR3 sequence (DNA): TGTGCCAGCAGCTTAGCGGGGGGCTCGAGCTCCTATAATTCACCCCTCCACTTT.

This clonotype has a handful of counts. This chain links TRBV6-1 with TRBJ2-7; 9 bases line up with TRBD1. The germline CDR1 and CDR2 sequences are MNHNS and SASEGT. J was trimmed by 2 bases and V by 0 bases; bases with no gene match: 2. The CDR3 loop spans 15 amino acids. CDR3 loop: CASSEAGTGTYEQYF. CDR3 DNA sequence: TGTGCCAGCAGTGAAGCCGGGACAGGGACCTACGAGCAGTACTTC.